Below, 20 T cell receptor beta chains from the same sample are listed, as sequenced in a study of cytomegalovirus exposure and HLA in healthy donors. Primers included in the PCR were 60 Vbeta and 13 Jbeta primers. This table comes from immunoSEQ multiplex PCR, and its TCRdb copy is limited to in-frame clones, with some not included. Of around 210,000 clones in the sample, approximately 85% were seen once. Source material: PBMCs. These receptors all come from a girl aged 2 to 9 in good health and CMV-seronegative.

The gene calls are TRBV30 and TRBJ1-2, with a possible D match to TRBD1 (5 bases). CDR1 GTSNPN and CDR2 SVGIG come from the germline V gene (reference sequence). This CDR3 is 13 amino acids long. The V gene lost 1 base and the J gene lost 5 bases, with 11 bases spanning the gap. CDR3 amino acids: CAWSAGHQYGYTF. CDR3 bases: TGTGCCTGGAGTGCAGGACATCAGTATGGCTACACCTTC.

The gene calls are TRBV4-2 and TRBJ2-1, with D maybe TRBD1 (5 bases). V was pared by 5 bases and J by 9 bases, with 14 bases between. CDR1 and CDR2 from the germline V gene are LGHNA and YNFKEQ. The CDR3 is made up of 13 amino acids. CDR3 bases: TGTGCCAGCAGCGACCTAGGGGCCGGTGAGCAGTTCTTC. Translating it yields CASSDLGAGEQFF.

This chain connects TRBV6-1 to TRBJ2-5, with D maybe TRBD2 (6 bases). This CDR3 comprises 14 residues. CDR1 and CDR2 from the germline V gene are MNHNS and SASEGT. Trimming took off 4 bases at V and 0 bases at J, with 9 bases between the two ends. The CDR3 region is CASSVGGYQETQYF. The CDR3, as DNA: TGTGCCAGCAGTGTGGGGGGTTACCAAGAGACCCAGTACTTC.

The rearrangement uses TRBV4-1 and TRBJ2-5, with D perhaps matching TRBD2 (6 bases). Trimming stripped 0 bases from V and 0 bases from J, with 11 bases between. CDR3 length equals 16 residues. Germline assignment: CDR1 MGHRA and CDR2 YSYEKL. The CDR3 bases are TGCGCCAGCAGCCAAGACCGAGGCGGGGACCAAGAGACCCAGTACTTC. Its protein product is CASSQDRGGDQETQYF.

The chain is built from TRBV6-6 and TRBJ1-1; D possibly corresponds to TRBD1 (6 bases). The CDR3 contains 14 residues. CDR1 MNHNY and CDR2 SVGAGI come from the germline V gene (reference sequence). V was shortened by 6 bases and J by 4 bases, with 15 bases between the two germline ends. CDR3 region: CASRGKGGTTEAFF. The CDR3 bases are TGTGCCAGCAGGGGTAAGGGGGGGACCACTGAAGCTTTCTTT.

The rearrangement uses TRBV27 and TRBJ2-5; 10 bases align to TRBD1. Unmatched junction bases numbered 5, after V lost 1 base and J lost 3 bases. The CDR3 is 16 amino acids. Germline CDR1 reads MNHEY; CDR2 reads SMNVEV (reference sequence). The CDR3, as DNA: TGTGCCAGCAGTTTATGGGGACAGGGGAATAAAGAGACCCAGTACTTC. It yields the protein CASSLWGQGNKETQYF.

For the CDR3, the DNA is TGTGCCAGCAGTGAACGGAACCAGGGGGCTTTCTTT. Amino acids: CASSERNQGAFF. J is TRBJ1-1 and V is TRBV6-1; a possible D gene is TRBD1 (6 bases). Germline V lookup: CDR1 MNHNS, CDR2 SASEGT. The CDR3 runs 12 residues. The V gene lost 2 bases and the J gene lost 11 bases, with 12 bases spanning the gap.

CDR3 DNA sequence: TGTGCCAGCAGCGTACAGGGAAGGGGAAACACTGAAGCTTTCTTT. It is translated as CASSVQGRGNTEAFF. This chain links TRBV9 with TRBJ1-1, with D tentatively TRBD1 (5 bases). The germline CDR1 and CDR2 sequences are SGDLS and YYNGEE. This CDR3 region has 15 residues. The V end was cut by 1 base, the J end by 2 bases, with 12 bases between.

The chain uses TRBV30 and TRBJ1-3; D is ambiguous. The CDR3 contains 13 residues. The germline V gene has CDR1 GTSNPN and CDR2 SVGIG (reference sequence). The V and J ends lost 8 bases and 0 bases respectively, with 11 bases between them. CDR3 loop: CAHRFDSGNTIYF. CDR3 sequence (DNA): TGTGCCCACCGGTTCGACTCTGGAAACACCATATATTTT.

The chain is built from TRBV10-1 and TRBJ2-1; TRBD2 matches at 12 bases. Germline lookup yields CDR1 WNHNN and CDR2 SYGVQD (reference sequence). The junction had 3 bases not matched to a gene; V was cut back by 1 base and J by 8 bases. This CDR3 has 15 amino acids. This chain's CDR3 is CASSEYGLAGYEQFF. CDR3 DNA: TGCGCCAGCAGTGAGTATGGACTAGCGGGATATGAGCAGTTCTTC.

The rearrangement uses TRBV6-1 and TRBJ1-5, with D possibly matching TRBD1 (5 bases). Per the germline V gene, CDR1 is MNHNS and CDR2 is SASEGT. This CDR3 has 14 residues. V gave up 2 bases and J gave up 2 bases, with 7 bases separating them. The CDR3 region has the DNA TGTGCCAGCAGTGAAATAGGGGGCAATCAGCCCCAGCATTTT. It encodes CASSEIGGNQPQHF.

J is TRBJ2-1 and V is TRBV9; maybe TRBD1 (5 bases). V dropped 0 bases and J dropped 3 bases, with 10 bases sitting between them. Germline V gene data show CDR1 as SGDLS and CDR2 as YYNGEE. This CDR3 has 15 amino acids. The CDR3 coding sequence is TGTGCCAGCAGCGTAGGGGCAGGGCGCTACAATGAGCAGTTCTTC. Translating gives CASSVGAGRYNEQFF.

The chain has TRBV19 and TRBJ2-4; 12 bases agree with TRBD1. This CDR3 region has 15 residues. Germline assignment: CDR1 LNHDA and CDR2 SQIVND (reference sequence). After removal of 7 bases from V and 5 bases from J, the junction contained 6 bases not matched to a gene. CDR3 loop: CASTAGTGGENIQYF. The CDR3 coding sequence is TGTGCCAGTACCGCCGGGACAGGGGGCGAAAACATTCAGTACTTC.

CDR3 amino acids: CASSPRDRGNNQPQHF. CDR3 sequence (DNA): TGTGCCAGTAGTCCCCGGGACAGGGGTAACAATCAGCCCCAGCATTTT. This chain connects TRBV19 to TRBJ1-5, with 10 bases aligning to TRBD1. CDR3 length: 16 amino acids. J was trimmed by 3 bases and V by 5 bases; bases with no gene match: 7. Germline V gene sequence: CDR1 LNHDA, CDR2 SQIVND (reference sequence).

This clone was seen a handful of times. The chain couples TRBV7-6 to TRBJ1-1; a weak D match, TRBD1 (6 bases). The germline V and J ends were trimmed by 2 bases and 4 bases, with 8 bases remaining between them. The V gene's germline CDR1 is SGHVS and CDR2 FNYEAQ. The CDR3 sequence is 13 residues long. CDR3 nucleotides: TGTGCCAGCAGCTTACTCAGGGGCACTGAAGCTTTCTTT. Protein sequence: CASSLLRGTEAFF.

In this sample, this clone turned up once. The J gene is TRBJ1-5, the V gene TRBV4-1; D is possibly TRBD1 (6 bases). Germline loops: CDR1 MGHRA, CDR2 YSYEKL. This CDR3 contains 19 residues. Trimming took 4 bases from V and 0 from J, leaving 22 bases between them. The CDR3 is CASSPADSTVSYSNQPQHF. The DNA for the CDR3 is TGCGCCAGCAGCCCAGCGGACAGCACCGTAAGTTATAGCAATCAGCCCCAGCATTTT.

V gene TRBV15 combines with J gene TRBJ1-3; weak D call: TRBD1 (6 bases). The V and J ends lost 3 bases and 5 bases respectively, with 14 bases between them. CDR1 and CDR2 from the germline V gene are LNHNV and YYDKDF (reference sequence). This CDR3 spans 15 amino acids. The CDR3 DNA sequence: TGTGCCACCAGCAGTCCCGGGACATATAGAAACACCATATATTTT. Encoded protein: CATSSPGTYRNTIYF.

J is TRBJ2-1 and V is TRBV6-5; 7 bases fit TRBD2. The CDR3 has 13 amino acids. Trimming at V came to 6 bases and at J to 6 bases, leaving 5 bases not matched to a gene. Germline CDR1 MNHEY, CDR2 SVGAGI. The CDR3 coding sequence is TGTGCCAGCAGCCTACTAGCGACCAATGAGCAGTTCTTC. Translated, it gives CASSLLATNEQFF.

The genes are TRBV5-4 and TRBJ2-3, with D possibly being TRBD1 (5 bases). Germline V lookup: CDR1 SGHNT, CDR2 YYREEE (reference sequence). The CDR3 spans 16 residues. Trimming left V 0 bases short and J 1 base short, with 12 bases between. This chain's CDR3 is CASSLGAGIGTDTQYF. The CDR3, as DNA: TGTGCCAGCAGCTTGGGGGCAGGGATCGGCACAGATACGCAGTATTTT.

This chain connects TRBV4-2 to TRBJ2-5; 11 bases are a match to TRBD2. V lost 0 bases, J lost 4 bases, and 7 bases stayed unmatched. This CDR3 has 17 residues. CDR1 and CDR2 from the germline V gene are LGHNA and YNFKEQ. The CDR3 bases are TGTGCCAGCAGCCAAGAACTAGCGGGAGTGTTAGTAGAGACCCAGTACTTC. Translating it yields CASSQELAGVLVETQYF.